This passage covers 28 T cell receptor beta chains from one sample sequenced in a study of cytomegalovirus exposure and HLA in healthy donors. Measured with immunoSEQ multiplex PCR; TCRdb has only the in-frame clones, and not every one. The sample has some 140,000 clones, approximately 86% seen once. The sequencing input was PBMCs. These receptor sequences come from a man aged 18 to 35 in good health and CMV-seropositive.

The V gene is TRBV6-1, the J gene TRBJ1-4, with 7 bases matching TRBD1. The V gene's germline CDR1 is MNHNS and CDR2 SASEGT. CDR3 length: 15 residues. V was pared by 4 bases and J by 4 bases, with 6 bases of the junction left unmatched. The CDR3 nucleotides read TGTGCCAGCAGTGGAGGGGGACAGAGTAATGAAAAACTGTTTTTT. It specifies CASSGGGQSNEKLFF.

This clone appeared a single time. The chain uses TRBV10-3 and TRBJ2-7; tentatively, D is TRBD2 (5 bases). From germline, CDR1 is ENHRY and CDR2 SYGVKD. The CDR3 sequence is 9 residues long. Trimming removed 11 bases from V and 7 bases from J, with 9 bases in between. This chain's CDR3 is CAQSGEQYF. For the CDR3, the DNA is TGTGCCCAATCGGGGGAGCAGTACTTC.

This chain joins TRBV15 and TRBJ2-2; D is possibly TRBD1 (5 bases). The V and J ends lost 0 bases and 8 bases respectively, with 16 bases between them. The CDR3 is made up of 16 amino acids. Germline V CDR1 and CDR2: LNHNV, YYDKDF (reference sequence). CDR3 in amino acids: CATSRDTRRAIGELFF. CDR3 bases: TGTGCCACCAGCAGAGATACGCGCAGGGCTATAGGGGAGCTGTTTTTT. Complete variable domain (other parts from reference TRBV15 and TRBJ2-2): DAMVIQNPRYQVTQFGKPVTLSCSQTLNHNVMYWYQQKSSQAPKLLFHYYDKDFNNEADTPDNFQSRRPNTSFCFLDIRSPGLGDTAMYLCATSRDTRRAIGELFFGEGSRLTVL.

This rearrangement joins TRBV9 to TRBJ1-1, with TRBD1 identical over 7 bases. Germline CDR1 reads SGDLS; CDR2 reads YYNGEE. Losses at the gene ends were 4 bases for V and 5 bases for J; bases not matched to a gene: 5. There are 13 residues in the CDR3. The CDR3 sequence: CASSLGGATEAFF. CDR3 nucleotides: TGTGCCAGCAGCCTAGGGGGCGCAACTGAAGCTTTCTTT.

The V call is TRBV6-5, the J call TRBJ2-5, with 8 bases identical to TRBD1. In germline, CDR1 is MNHEY, CDR2 SVGAGI. This CDR3 spans 15 amino acids. V shed 6 bases and J 5 bases; nucleotides not matched to a gene: 11. This chain's CDR3 is CASRLDRGSRETQYF. DNA for the CDR3: TGTGCCAGCAGACTCGACAGGGGCAGTCGGGAGACCCAGTACTTC.

CDR3 loop: CASSLNGGGNQPQHF. The DNA for the CDR3 is TGTGCCAGCAGCCTAAACGGCGGGGGCAATCAGCCCCAGCATTTT. V and J are TRBV5-6 and TRBJ1-5; no definite D call. V dropped 4 bases and J dropped 2 bases, with 13 bases sitting between them. The CDR3 covers 15 residues. Germline CDR1 SGHDT, CDR2 YYEEEE. The variable domain in full, completed from reference TRBV5-6 and TRBJ1-5, reads DAGVTQSPTHLIKTRGQQVTLRCSPKSGHDTVSWYQQALGQGPQFIFQYYEEEERQRGNFPDRFSGHQFPNYSSELNVNALLLGDSALYLCASSLNGGGNQPQHFGDGTRLSIL.

The rearrangement joins TRBV6-1 to TRBJ2-7; D unresolved. CDR1 and CDR2 from the germline V gene are MNHNS and SASEGT. The CDR3 length is 11 residues. Deletions cut 5 bases from V and 3 bases from J, with 5 bases between. This CDR3 is CASSLYYEQYF. The CDR3, as DNA: TGTGCCAGCAGTCTGTACTACGAGCAGTACTTC.

This sequence joins TRBV6-6 and TRBJ1-5; D not certain. The CDR3 loop spans 12 amino acids. Germline CDR1 MNHNY, CDR2 SVGAGI (reference sequence). The germline V and J ends were trimmed by 4 bases and 6 bases, with 7 bases remaining between them. Here the CDR3 DNA reads TGTGCCAGCAGTTCCCCAGGTCAGCCCCAGCATTTT. Amino acid sequence: CASSSPGQPQHF.

The chain is built from TRBV11-2 and TRBJ2-7; D ambiguous. The CDR3 runs 11 residues. Trimming left V 4 bases short and J 3 bases short, with 4 bases between. From germline, CDR1 is SGHAT and CDR2 FQNNGV. The CDR3 DNA follows: TGTGCCAGCAGCTCAAACTACGAGCAGTACTTC. Translated, it gives CASSSNYEQYF. The whole variable domain, remainder taken from reference TRBV11-2 and TRBJ2-7, is EAGVAQSPRYKIIEKRQSVAFWCNPISGHATLYWYQQILGQGPKLLIQFQNNGVVDDSQLPKDRFSAERLKGVDSTLKIQPAKLEDSAVYLCASSSNYEQYFGPGTRLTVT.

The genes are TRBV4-3 and TRBJ1-5; weak D call: TRBD1 (6 bases). The CDR3 extends over 15 amino acids. Germline CDR1 LGHNA, CDR2 YSLEER. V was clipped by 1 base and J by 7 bases, with 14 bases between them. The CDR3 DNA is TGCGCCAGCAGCCAAGCCGCGGGGGGGGGCCAGCCCCAGCATTTT. Its translation is CASSQAAGGGQPQHF.

This chain uses TRBV7-9 with TRBJ1-4; 8 nucleotides align to TRBD1. V trimming: 5 bases; J trimming: 8 bases; junction bases outside the gene matches: 7. The CDR3 has 14 residues. Germline V gene sequence: CDR1 SEHNR, CDR2 FQNEAQ (reference sequence). The CDR3 is CASSSDRGFEKLFF. The CDR3 DNA follows: TGTGCCAGCAGCAGCGACAGGGGATTCGAAAAACTGTTTTTT.

The rearrangement links TRBV18 to TRBJ2-7; 9 bases map to TRBD1. Trimming removed 3 bases from V and 2 bases from J; junction bases left unmatched: 5. CDR1 is KGHSH, CDR2 LQKENI, per germline. The CDR3 runs 15 residues. The CDR3 sequence: CASSPRGTGTYEQYF. CDR3 nucleotide sequence: TGTGCCAGCTCACCGAGGGGGACAGGGACCTACGAGCAGTACTTC.

J is TRBJ2-1 and V is TRBV7-3; D might be TRBD2 (6 bases). V shed 0 bases and J shed 10 bases, with 10 bases lying between them. The CDR3 is 13 amino acids. Germline lookup yields CDR1 SGHTA and CDR2 FQGTGA. The CDR3 nucleotides read TGTGCCAGCAGCTTAACGCGACTAGAAGAGCAGTTCTTC. It specifies CASSLTRLEEQFF. Drawing the rest from reference TRBV7-3 and TRBJ2-1, the complete variable domain is GAGVSQTPSNKVTEKGKYVELRCDPISGHTALYWYRQSLGQGPEFLIYFQGTGAADDSGLPNDRFFAVRPEGSVSTLKIQRTERGDSAVYLCASSLTRLEEQFFGPGTRLTVL.

The chain is built from TRBV15 and TRBJ2-5; 7 bases line up with TRBD2. CDR1 and CDR2 (germline): LNHNV, YYDKDF (reference sequence). V gave up 1 base and J gave up 5 bases; unmatched junction bases: 10. The CDR3 loop spans 16 amino acids. For the CDR3, the DNA is TGTGCCACCAGCAGAGTTAGAGGGGAGGGAATGGAGACCCAGTACTTC. Amino acids: CATSRVRGEGMETQYF. The whole variable domain, remainder taken from reference TRBV15 and TRBJ2-5, is DAMVIQNPRYQVTQFGKPVTLSCSQTLNHNVMYWYQQKSSQAPKLLFHYYDKDFNNEADTPDNFQSRRPNTSFCFLDIRSPGLGDTAMYLCATSRVRGEGMETQYFGPGTRLLVL.

The sample holds one count of this clone. The CDR3 nucleotides are TGCGCCAGCAGCTTGGATCAGGGGGCGAACTATGGCTACACCTTC. Translating gives CASSLDQGANYGYTF. The V and J genes are TRBV5-1 and TRBJ1-2; 8 bases are a match to TRBD1. With V trimmed by 0 bases and J by 2 bases, 3 bases remained unmatched. CDR3 length: 15 residues. Germline V gene lookup returns CDR1 SGHRS and CDR2 YFSETQ. The variable domain in full, completed from reference TRBV5-1 and TRBJ1-2, reads KAGVTQTPRYLIKTRGQQVTLSCSPISGHRSVSWYQQTPGQGLQFLFEYFSETQRNKGNFPGRFSGRQFSNSRSEMNVSTLELGDSALYLCASSLDQGANYGYTFGSGTRLTVV.

The chain carries TRBV7-2 and TRBJ2-1; 7 bases align to TRBD2. CDR1 and CDR2 from the germline V gene are SGHTA and FQGNSA. This CDR3 is built from 17 residues. With 2 bases clipped from V and 6 bases from J, the junction kept 13 bases outside the gene matches. The CDR3 coding sequence is TGTGCCAGCAGCTTATGGTCTGGCGAGGCGGGGGTCAATGAGCAGTTCTTC. Protein sequence: CASSLWSGEAGVNEQFF.

V and J are TRBV2 and TRBJ1-6, with 7 positions matching TRBD1. Trimming took 6 bases from V and 10 from J; bases not matched to a gene: 12. The CDR3 runs 15 residues. CDR1 and CDR2 (germline): SNHLY, FYNNEI. The chain's CDR3 is CASSPDRSPGSPLHF. The DNA for the CDR3 is TGTGCCAGCAGCCCGGACAGGTCCCCAGGGTCACCCCTCCACTTT.

A remark on this clone: This same CDR3 is encoded by further DNA sequences in the sample. The CDR3, as DNA: TGCGCCAGCAGCTTGGGACAGGGTAACTATGGCTACACCTTC. This gives the protein CASSLGQGNYGYTF. The V call is TRBV5-1, the J call TRBJ1-2; 7 bases fit TRBD1. After removal of 0 bases from V and 1 base from J, the junction contained 0 bases not matched to a gene. CDR3 length: 14 amino acids. Germline values: CDR1 SGHRS, CDR2 YFSETQ.

This rearrangement joins TRBV6-6 to TRBJ2-1, with a weak D call TRBD2 (5 bases). V lost 4 bases and J lost 0, with 10 bases in between. The length of the CDR3 is 15 residues. Germline V gene lookup returns CDR1 MNHNY and CDR2 SVGAGI (reference sequence). The CDR3 DNA sequence: TGTGCCAGCAGTTCGCCGGGAAGCTCCTACAATGAGCAGTTCTTC. Protein: CASSSPGSSYNEQFF.

The chain is built from TRBV7-3 and TRBJ2-7; 7 bases fit TRBD2. The CDR3 runs 13 residues. Per the germline V gene, CDR1 is SGHTA and CDR2 is FQGTGA. Unmatched junction bases numbered 9, after V lost 1 base and J lost 12 bases. The DNA of the CDR3 is TGTGCCAGCAGCTTAATCTCCAGCGGGATACTGTACTTC. Residues: CASSLISSGILYF. The complete variable domain, with remaining parts taken from reference TRBV7-3 and TRBJ2-7, reads GAGVSQTPSNKVTEKGKYVELRCDPISGHTALYWYRQSLGQGPEFLIYFQGTGAADDSGLPNDRFFAVRPEGSVSTLKIQRTERGDSAVYLCASSLISSGILYFGPGTRLTVT.

V gene TRBV27 combines with J gene TRBJ2-7; 10 bases are a match to TRBD2. CDR3 length equals 15 residues. Germline trimming cut 6 bases from V and 2 bases from J; bases unmatched to any gene: 7. Germline V gives CDR1 MNHEY, CDR2 SMNVEV (reference sequence). CDR3 sequence reads: CASSPQAGGPYEQYF. The CDR3 DNA follows: TGTGCCAGCAGCCCCCAAGCGGGGGGGCCCTACGAGCAGTACTTC.

The chain joins TRBV6-5 to TRBJ2-7; 10 bases are shared with TRBD2. CDR1 is MNHEY and CDR2 is SVGAGI in the germline V gene. V shed 10 bases, J shed 2 bases, and the junction held 11 bases outside the gene matches. This CDR3 has 15 amino acids. The CDR3 DNA reads TGTGCCAACCCCAGGGGAGCGGGAGGGCCCTACGAGCAGTACTTC. Translated, it gives CANPRGAGGPYEQYF.

The chain carries TRBV12-2 and TRBJ1-5; the table's D call, TRBD1, has no DNA check behind it. TRBV12-2 is reported as a pseudogene. The CDR3 contains 18 residues. The CDR3 is CASRPGWGKVWSNQPQHF. In nucleotides, the CDR3 is TGTGCAAGTCGCCCAGGGTGGGGAAAGGTCTGGAGCAATCAGCCCCAGCATTTT.

This chain's CDR3 is CASGQGASSPLHF. DNA for the CDR3: TGTGCTAGTGGGCAGGGGGCTAGCTCACCCCTCCACTTT. The V call is TRBV12-5, the J call TRBJ1-6; TRBD1 aligns across 8 bases. This CDR3 region has 13 residues. V trimming: 6 bases; J trimming: 10 bases; junction bases outside the gene matches: 5. Germline CDR1 reads LGHNT; CDR2 reads FRNRAP.

The gene calls are TRBV4-2 and TRBJ2-3; TRBD2 agrees at 11 bases. Germline V gene lookup returns CDR1 LGHNA and CDR2 YNFKEQ. This CDR3 comprises 17 residues. Trimming removed 2 bases from V and 5 bases from J; junction bases left unmatched: 9. The CDR3, as DNA: TGTGCCAGCAGCCAACTAGGTAGCGGGAGGGCAGGAGATACGCAGTATTTT. Its translation: CASSQLGSGRAGDTQYF.

V usage is TRBV18 and J usage is TRBJ2-7; TRBD2 matches at 8 bases. The CDR3 totals 14 residues. The germline V gene has CDR1 KGHSH and CDR2 LQKENI. J gave up 6 bases and V 3 bases, and 7 bases lay outside the gene matches. The CDR3 region is CASSPGGEGREQYF. CDR3 nucleotide sequence: TGTGCCAGCTCACCCGGGGGGGAGGGACGCGAGCAGTACTTC.

This clone was seen a handful of times. The chain joins TRBV5-6 to TRBJ2-7; 8 bases are a match to TRBD1. CDR1 SGHDT and CDR2 YYEEEE come from the germline V gene. V lost 2 bases to trimming and J lost 3 bases; unmatched junction nucleotides: 7. There are 15 residues in the CDR3. DNA of the CDR3: TGTGCCAGCAGCTTCCGCGGGACAGGACGCTACGAGCAGTACTTC. As protein: CASSFRGTGRYEQYF.

The chain recombines TRBV5-1 with TRBJ2-1, with D tentatively TRBD1 (5 bases). There are 14 residues in the CDR3. V was pared by 3 bases and J by 4 bases, with 11 bases between. The germline V gene encodes CDR1 SGHRS and CDR2 YFSETQ. CDR3 loop: CASSSPPGYNEQFF. The DNA for the CDR3 is TGCGCCAGCAGCTCGCCTCCAGGGTACAATGAGCAGTTCTTC.